These 19 T cell receptor beta chains were all obtained from the same sample, sequenced in a study of CD8 T cells in Susac syndrome. An input of roughly 0.45 to 1 ug of RNA was subjected to reverse transcription using random hexamers. TCRdb processed the immunoSEQ multiplex PCR reads anew with MiXCR; each CDR3 protein has one entry. The data contain about 180,000 distinct CDR3 sequences, about 95% of them seen just once; the ten biggest clones take up more than 0.08%. Material: CD4+ T cells from PBMCs. These TCRs come from a human donor with Susac syndrome.

The rearrangement joins TRBV6-1 to TRBJ2-7; 10 nucleotides line up with TRBD2. J was trimmed by 3 bases and V by 7 bases; bases with no gene match: 9. There are 15 residues in the CDR3. CDR1 is MNHNS, CDR2 SASEGT, per germline. CDR3 amino acids: CASTDPGTSDYEQYF. Written as DNA, the CDR3 is TGTGCCAGCACTGACCCAGGGACTAGCGACTACGAGCAGTACTTC.

This clonotype occurred once. This chain links TRBV20-1 with TRBJ2-4; TRBD2 matches at 8 bases. The length of the CDR3 is 14 residues. With 5 bases clipped from V and 7 bases from J, the junction kept 10 bases outside the gene matches. Germline-derived CDR1 and CDR2 are DFQATT and SNEGSKA (reference sequence). The CDR3 reads CSAGGLAQFNIQYF. Written as DNA, the CDR3 is TGCAGTGCTGGAGGACTAGCACAGTTCAACATTCAGTACTTC.

V and J are TRBV20-1 and TRBJ2-5, with 8 bases lining up with TRBD2. The V and J ends lost 0 bases and 4 bases, in that order; junction bases with no gene match: 13. The CDR3 length is 17 residues. The germline V gene has CDR1 DFQATT and CDR2 SNEGSKA (reference sequence). CDR3 region: CSARDLDAQRETETQYF. CDR3 in DNA: TGCAGTGCTAGAGATCTTGATGCTCAGCGGGAGACAGAGACCCAGTACTTC.

The rearrangement uses TRBV6-5 and TRBJ1-2; D remains ambiguous. Trimming left V 2 bases short and J 1 base short, with 11 bases between. This CDR3 has 15 residues. Germline V CDR1 and CDR2: MNHEY, SVGAGI. CDR3 amino acids: CASSYLAGFNYGYTF. The CDR3 DNA sequence: TGTGCCAGCAGTTACCTTGCCGGGTTTAACTATGGCTACACCTTC.

The rearrangement joins TRBV3-1 to TRBJ2-7; D ambiguous. The CDR3 has 14 residues. Germline lookup yields CDR1 LGHDT and CDR2 YNNKEL (reference sequence). Trimming cost V 2 bases and J 1 base, with 9 bases left between them. DNA of the CDR3: TGTGCCAGCAGCCAATCACTTTTTTCCTACGAGCAGTACTTC. This codes for CASSQSLFSYEQYF.

The V gene is TRBV18, the J gene TRBJ1-2, with 7 bases fitting TRBD1. Per germline, CDR1 KGHSH and CDR2 LQKENI. The CDR3 totals 16 residues. J gave up 3 bases and V 3 bases, and 10 bases lay outside the gene matches. The CDR3 nucleotides read TGTGCCAGCTCACCCCCCGGGGTAGGGGGCGACTATGGCTACACCTTC. It encodes CASSPPGVGGDYGYTF.

J is TRBJ1-5 and V is TRBV3-1; D is unresolved. CDR1 and CDR2 from the germline V gene are LGHDT and YNNKEL (reference sequence). The CDR3 consists of 14 residues. The germline V and J ends were trimmed by 1 base and 5 bases, with 9 bases remaining between them. CDR3 nucleotides: TGTGCCAGCAGCCAAGCTTCGCGCCATCAGCCCCAGCATTTT. It specifies CASSQASRHQPQHF.

V usage is TRBV12-3 or TRBV12-4 and J usage is TRBJ2-5, with TRBD2 matching over 11 bases. The ends lost 6 bases at V and 2 bases at J; junction bases unmatched: 8. The CDR3 has 16 amino acids. CDR3 loop: CASSSTSGSFQETQYF. The CDR3 DNA follows: TGTGCCAGCAGCTCCACTAGCGGGAGCTTTCAAGAGACCCAGTACTTC.

The rearrangement uses TRBV20-1 and TRBJ1-1, with D unresolved. Trimming removed 3 bases from V and 6 bases from J, with 11 bases in between. Germline-derived CDR1 and CDR2 are DFQATT and SNEGSKA (reference sequence). This CDR3 has 12 amino acids. The DNA of the CDR3 is TGCAGTGCTAGTCGGAGGGTGGCTGAAGCTTTCTTT. This translates into CSASRRVAEAFF.

This clonotype was found once. V is TRBV20-1 and J is TRBJ2-3; 10 bases map to TRBD2. CDR1 is DFQATT, CDR2 SNEGSKA, per germline (reference sequence). The CDR3 sequence is 16 residues long. Trimming took 0 bases from V and 2 from J; bases not matched to a gene: 5. The chain's CDR3 is CSARDELAGPTDTQYF. CDR3 nucleotides: TGCAGTGCTAGAGATGAACTAGCGGGACCCACAGATACGCAGTATTTT.

The chain links TRBV18 to TRBJ2-4, with D possibly TRBD1 on 7 matching bases. V shed 4 bases and J shed 8 bases, with 15 bases lying between them. Germline-derived CDR1 and CDR2 are KGHSH and LQKENI. The CDR3 totals 14 residues. CDR3 sequence (DNA): TGTGCCAGCTCACTAGAACAGGGGAGGTACATTCAGTACTTC. Its protein product is CASSLEQGRYIQYF.

V usage is TRBV5-4 and J usage is TRBJ2-6; D might be TRBD1 (5 bases). Trimming took off 5 bases at V and 0 bases at J, with 18 bases between the two ends. Germline loops: CDR1 SGHNT, CDR2 YYREEE (reference sequence). The CDR3 totals 18 residues. This chain's CDR3 is CASSQGPAGLSGANVLTF. The DNA for the CDR3 is TGTGCCAGCAGTCAGGGTCCGGCAGGCCTCTCTGGGGCCAACGTCCTGACTTTC.

This clonotype was seen just once. The chain combines TRBV7-8 with TRBJ2-1; D is possibly TRBD2 (5 bases). The CDR3 totals 12 residues. Germline V gives CDR1 SGHVS, CDR2 FQNEAQ. V gave up 5 bases and J gave up 10 bases, with 12 bases separating them. The CDR3 DNA follows: TGTGCCAGCAGCATGCTGAGGGTCGAGCAGTTCTTC. This encodes CASSMLRVEQFF.

The chain uses TRBV7-2 and TRBJ1-2, with TRBD1 matching over 12 bases. V was clipped by 2 bases and J by 8 bases; unmatched bases: 12. The length of the CDR3 is 17 residues. The V gene's germline CDR1 is SGHTA and CDR2 FQGNSA. The CDR3 DNA follows: TGTGCCAGCAGCTTATATGGGACAGGGGGCGGGGAGGACGGCTACACCTTC. Amino acid sequence: CASSLYGTGGGEDGYTF.

The chain joins TRBV3-1 to TRBJ2-3; 11 nucleotides agree with TRBD2. The V gene's germline CDR1 is LGHDT and CDR2 YNNKEL (reference sequence). The CDR3 is made up of 16 amino acids. Trimming took 4 bases from V and 1 from J; bases not matched to a gene: 4. Here the CDR3 reads CASSRGLAAGTDTQYF. CDR3 bases: TGTGCCAGCAGCCGGGGACTAGCGGCAGGCACAGATACGCAGTATTTT.

This chain links TRBV20-1 with TRBJ1-1; 8 nucleotides agree with TRBD1. This CDR3 contains 13 residues. Trimming cost V 3 bases and J 3 bases; bases outside gene matches: 3. Germline V gene lookup returns CDR1 DFQATT and CDR2 SNEGSKA (reference sequence). The DNA of the CDR3 is TGCAGTGCTAGTACAGGGGGGTACACTGAAGCTTTCTTT. Its protein product is CSASTGGYTEAFF.

This chain uses TRBV4-1 with TRBJ1-1, with D hard to call. CDR1 MGHRA and CDR2 YSYEKL come from the germline V gene. The CDR3 covers 12 residues. The V and J ends lost 1 base and 12 bases respectively, with 12 bases between them. CDR3 DNA: TGCGCCAGCAGCCAAGTACGAGGCCCAACTTTCTTT. As protein: CASSQVRGPTFF.

The J gene is TRBJ2-7, the V gene TRBV30, with 8 bases identical to TRBD1. Germline trimming cut 2 bases from V and 6 bases from J; bases unmatched to any gene: 9. This CDR3 region has 14 residues. Per germline, CDR1 GTSNPN and CDR2 SVGIG (reference sequence). CDR3 loop: CAWSFPTGVSEQYF. CDR3 in DNA: TGTGCCTGGAGTTTTCCGACAGGGGTCTCCGAGCAGTACTTC. The whole variable domain, remainder taken from reference TRBV30 and TRBJ2-7, is SQTIHQWPATLVQPVGSPLSLECTVEGTSNPNLYWYRQAAGRGLQLLFYSVGIGQISSEVPQNLSASRPQDRQFILSSKKLLLSDSGFYLCAWSFPTGVSEQYFGPGTRLTVT.

The chain uses TRBV4-3 and TRBJ2-1; TRBD2 matches at 10 bases. With V trimmed by 0 bases and J by 9 bases, 11 bases remained unmatched. The CDR3 contains 17 residues. Germline-derived CDR1 and CDR2 are LGHNA and YSLEER. The CDR3 is CASSQDSSTSGTLEQFF. In nucleotides, the CDR3 is TGCGCCAGCAGCCAAGATTCTAGCACTAGCGGGACCCTTGAGCAGTTCTTC.